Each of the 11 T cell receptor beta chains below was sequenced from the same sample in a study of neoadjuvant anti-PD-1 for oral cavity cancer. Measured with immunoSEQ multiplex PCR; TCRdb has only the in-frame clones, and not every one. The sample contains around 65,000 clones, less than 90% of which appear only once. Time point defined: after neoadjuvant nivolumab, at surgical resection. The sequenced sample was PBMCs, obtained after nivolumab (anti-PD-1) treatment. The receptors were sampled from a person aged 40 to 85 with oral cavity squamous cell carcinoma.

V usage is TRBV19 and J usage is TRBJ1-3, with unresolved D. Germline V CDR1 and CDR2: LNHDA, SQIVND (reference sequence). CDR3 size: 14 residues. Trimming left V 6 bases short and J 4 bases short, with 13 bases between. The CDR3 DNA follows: TGTGCCAGTAGGGGCACGGGTTACGGAAACACCATATATTTT. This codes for CASRGTGYGNTIYF.

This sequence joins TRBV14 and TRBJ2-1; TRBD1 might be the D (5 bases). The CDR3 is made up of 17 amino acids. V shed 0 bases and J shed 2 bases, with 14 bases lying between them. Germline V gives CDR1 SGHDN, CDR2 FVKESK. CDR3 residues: CASSQEYWTTTYNEQFF. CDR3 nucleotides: TGTGCCAGCAGCCAAGAATATTGGACAACGACCTACAATGAGCAGTTCTTC.

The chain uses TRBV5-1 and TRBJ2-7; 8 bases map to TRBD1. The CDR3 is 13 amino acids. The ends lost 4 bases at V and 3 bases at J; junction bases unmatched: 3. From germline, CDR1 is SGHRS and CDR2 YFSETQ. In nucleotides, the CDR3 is TGCGCCAGCAGCACGGGACAGGTCTACGAGCAGTACTTC. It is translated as CASSTGQVYEQYF.

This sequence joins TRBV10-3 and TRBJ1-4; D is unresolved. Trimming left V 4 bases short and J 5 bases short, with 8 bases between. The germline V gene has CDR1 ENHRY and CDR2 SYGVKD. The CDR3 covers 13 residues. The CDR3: CAISAEANEKLFF. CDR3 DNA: TGTGCCATCAGTGCCGAGGCAAATGAAAAACTGTTTTTT.

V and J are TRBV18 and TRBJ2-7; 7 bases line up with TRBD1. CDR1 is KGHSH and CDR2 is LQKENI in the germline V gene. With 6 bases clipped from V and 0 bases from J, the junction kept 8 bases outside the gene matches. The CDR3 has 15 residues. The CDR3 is CASSLPTGNSYEQYF. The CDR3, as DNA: TGTGCCAGCTCTTTACCGACAGGGAACTCCTACGAGCAGTACTTC.

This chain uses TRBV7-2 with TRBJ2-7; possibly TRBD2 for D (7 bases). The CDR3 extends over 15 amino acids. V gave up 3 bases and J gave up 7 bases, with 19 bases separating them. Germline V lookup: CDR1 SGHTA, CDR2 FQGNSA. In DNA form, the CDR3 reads TGTGCCAGCAGCTTGGGAAGGGGGAGGGCGTCGGAGCAGTACTTC. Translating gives CASSLGRGRASEQYF.

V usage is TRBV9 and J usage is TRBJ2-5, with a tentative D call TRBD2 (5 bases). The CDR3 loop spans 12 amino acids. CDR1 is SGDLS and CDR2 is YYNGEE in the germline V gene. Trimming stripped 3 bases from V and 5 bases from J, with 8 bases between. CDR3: CASSGGSETQYF. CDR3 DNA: TGTGCCAGCAGCGGTGGGAGCGAGACCCAGTACTTC.

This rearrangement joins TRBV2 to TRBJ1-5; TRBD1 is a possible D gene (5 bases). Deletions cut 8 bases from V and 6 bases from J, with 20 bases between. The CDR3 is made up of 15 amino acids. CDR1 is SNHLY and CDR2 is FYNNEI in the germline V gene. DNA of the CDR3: TGTGCCAGCCAAGGGTCGGCGGCGAGGGGTCAGCCCCAGCATTTT. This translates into CASQGSAARGQPQHF.

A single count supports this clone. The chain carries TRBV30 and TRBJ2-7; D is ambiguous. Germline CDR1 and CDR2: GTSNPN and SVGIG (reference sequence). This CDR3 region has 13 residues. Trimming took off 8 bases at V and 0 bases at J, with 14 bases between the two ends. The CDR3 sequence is CARKSPVSYEQYF. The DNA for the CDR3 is TGTGCCCGTAAGAGCCCGGTCTCCTACGAGCAGTACTTC. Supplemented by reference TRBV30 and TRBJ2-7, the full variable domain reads SQTIHQWPATLVQPVGSPLSLECTVEGTSNPNLYWYRQAAGRGLQLLFYSVGIGQISSEVPQNLSASRPQDRQFILSSKKLLLSDSGFYLCARKSPVSYEQYFGPGTRLTVT.

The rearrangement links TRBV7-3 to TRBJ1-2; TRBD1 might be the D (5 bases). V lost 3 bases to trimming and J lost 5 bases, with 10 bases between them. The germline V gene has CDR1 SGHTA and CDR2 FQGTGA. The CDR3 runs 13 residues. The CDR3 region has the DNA TGTGCCAGCAGCTTGGGGGGTGAATATGGCTACACCTTC. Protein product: CASSLGGEYGYTF.

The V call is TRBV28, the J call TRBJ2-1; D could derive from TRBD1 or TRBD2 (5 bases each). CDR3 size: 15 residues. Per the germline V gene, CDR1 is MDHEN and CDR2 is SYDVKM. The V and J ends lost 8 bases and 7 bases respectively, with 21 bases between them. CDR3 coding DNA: TGTGCCAGCTCCCTAGGGGCTTGGGAGAAAAATGAGCAGTTCTTC. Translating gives CASSLGAWEKNEQFF. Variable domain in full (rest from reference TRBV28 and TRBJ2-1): DVKVTQSSRYLVKRTGEKVFLECVQDMDHENMFWYRQDPGLGLRLIYFSYDVKMKEKGDIPEGYSVSREKKERFSLILESASTNQTSMYLCASSLGAWEKNEQFFGPGTRLTVL.